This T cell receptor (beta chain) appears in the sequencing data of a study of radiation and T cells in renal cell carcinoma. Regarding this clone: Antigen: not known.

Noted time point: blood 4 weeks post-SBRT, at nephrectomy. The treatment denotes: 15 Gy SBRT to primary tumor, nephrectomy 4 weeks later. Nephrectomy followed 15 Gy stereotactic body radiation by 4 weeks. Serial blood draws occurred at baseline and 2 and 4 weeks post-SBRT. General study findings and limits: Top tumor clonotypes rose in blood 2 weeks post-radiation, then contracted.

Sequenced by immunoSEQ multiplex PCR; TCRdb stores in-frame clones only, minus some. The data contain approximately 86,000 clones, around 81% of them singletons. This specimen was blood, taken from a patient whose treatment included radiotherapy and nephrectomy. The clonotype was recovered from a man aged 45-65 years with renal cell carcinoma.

The CDR3 loop reads CASTETYRFNEKLFF. In nucleotides, the CDR3 is TGTGCCAGCACTGAGACATATAGATTTAATGAAAAACTGTTTTTT. The V and J genes are TRBV6-1 and TRBJ1-4; D gene ambiguous. Germline V gene lookup returns CDR1 MNHNS and CDR2 SASEGT. V gave up 7 bases and J gave up 4 bases, with 16 bases separating them. The CDR3 contains 15 residues.